This T cell receptor (beta chain) was sequenced in a study of T cell therapy after organ transplantation. At the level of the study: After therapy, patients were monitored for around seven months.

Produced via immunoSEQ multiplex PCR; TCRdb's table is partial and in-frame only. The sample shows around 50,000 clones, about 94% of them seen only once. Trimming stripped 3 bases from V and 0 bases from J, with 6 bases between. From germline, CDR1 is SNHLY and CDR2 FYNNEI. This CDR3 is built from 13 residues. General observations from the study: Nonresponder repertoires showed strong pretherapy expansions, barely changing post-therapy. Endogenous clonotypes not in therapy products appeared after therapy alongside transferred ones. Post-therapy CD8 clonality change correlated inversely with pretherapy clonality.

Worth noting for this clone: No antigen is known for it.

The clonotype originates from a human patient who had received a solid organ transplant and had CMV disease. The sample was CD8+ T cells from blood, taken before autologous CMV-specific T cell therapy. The gene calls are TRBV2 and TRBJ2-7; D not resolved. The chain's CDR3 is CASSDRLSYEQYF. The CDR3, as DNA: TGTGCCAGCAGTGACAGGCTCTCCTACGAGCAGTACTTC.